This note documents a single T cell receptor beta chain sequence. These data come from a study of blood T cell repertoires in COVID-19. Looking at the study overall: Researchers got acute and convalescent COVID-19 samples from the United States, Italy and Spain.

Authors' methods: Estimation of nucleated cell counts relied on the amplification of reference gene primers. Libraries were prepared by immunoSEQ multiplex PCR; TCRdb keeps only in-frame clonotypes and omits some of them. From that table come the V and J calls and clone size; the DNA was used to work out D and trimming. The sample has about 200,000 clones; almost 85% are singletons. Patients from Seattle were sampled longitudinally, starting during active infection. The CDR3 has 14 amino acids. V dropped 3 bases and J dropped 5 bases, with 13 bases sitting between them. From germline, CDR1 is LGHNA and CDR2 YSLEER.

The chain couples TRBV4-3 to TRBJ1-1, with D possibly matching TRBD1 (6 bases). Material for sequencing was peripheral blood. The TCR was taken from a woman aged 65 to 85 with COVID-19, enrolled during active disease. CDR3 sequence reads: CASSHGQGRTEAFF. CDR3 DNA: TGCGCCAGCAGCCATGGTCAGGGGCGGACTGAAGCTTTCTTT.